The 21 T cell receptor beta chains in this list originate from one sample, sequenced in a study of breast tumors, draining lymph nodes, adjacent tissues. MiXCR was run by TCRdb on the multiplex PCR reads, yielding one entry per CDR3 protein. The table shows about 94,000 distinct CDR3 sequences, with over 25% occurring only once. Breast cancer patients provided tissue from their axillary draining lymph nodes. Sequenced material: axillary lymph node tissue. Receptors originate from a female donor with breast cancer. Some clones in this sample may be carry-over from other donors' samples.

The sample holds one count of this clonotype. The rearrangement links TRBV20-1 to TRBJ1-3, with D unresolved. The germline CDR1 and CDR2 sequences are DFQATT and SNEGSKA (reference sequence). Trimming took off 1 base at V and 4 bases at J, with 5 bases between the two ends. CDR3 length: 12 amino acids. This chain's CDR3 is CSARVRGNTIYF. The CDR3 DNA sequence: TGCAGTGCTAGAGTGAGAGGAAACACCATATATTTT.

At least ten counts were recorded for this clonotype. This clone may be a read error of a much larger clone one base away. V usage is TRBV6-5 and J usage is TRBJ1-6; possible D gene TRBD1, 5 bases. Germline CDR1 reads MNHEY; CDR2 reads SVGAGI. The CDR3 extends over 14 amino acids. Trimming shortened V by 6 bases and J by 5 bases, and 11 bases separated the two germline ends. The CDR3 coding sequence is TGTGCCAGCAGACCAGGGTCCAATAATTCACCCCTCCACTTT. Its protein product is CASRPGSNNSPLHF.

The CDR3 sequence: CASSAGQGLETQYF. Here the CDR3 DNA reads TGTGCCAGCAGCGCTGGACAGGGCTTAGAGACCCAGTACTTC. This chain uses TRBV9 with TRBJ2-5; 8 bases align to TRBD1. With 3 bases clipped from V and 4 bases from J, the junction kept 5 bases outside the gene matches. This CDR3 contains 14 residues. Germline values: CDR1 SGDLS, CDR2 YYNGEE.

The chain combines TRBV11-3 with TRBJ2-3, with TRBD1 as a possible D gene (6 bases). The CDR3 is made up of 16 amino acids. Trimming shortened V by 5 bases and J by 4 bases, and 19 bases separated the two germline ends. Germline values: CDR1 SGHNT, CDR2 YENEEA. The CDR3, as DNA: TGTGCCAGCAGCCTGGGAAAAGGGGGTAGTTCAGATACGCAGTATTTT. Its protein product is CASSLGKGGSSDTQYF.

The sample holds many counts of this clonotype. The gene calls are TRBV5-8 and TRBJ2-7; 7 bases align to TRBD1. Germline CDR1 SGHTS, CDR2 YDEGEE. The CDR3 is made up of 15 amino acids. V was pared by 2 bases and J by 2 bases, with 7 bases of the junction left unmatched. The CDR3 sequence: CASSFLPGTAYEQYF. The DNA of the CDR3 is TGTGCCAGCAGCTTTTTACCCGGGACAGCCTACGAGCAGTACTTC. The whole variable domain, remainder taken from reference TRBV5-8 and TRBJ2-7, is EAGVTQSPTHLIKTRGQQATLRCSPISGHTSVYWYQQALGLGLQFLLWYDEGEERNRGNFPPRFSGRQFPNYSSELNVNALELEDSALYLCASSFLPGTAYEQYFGPGTRLTVT.

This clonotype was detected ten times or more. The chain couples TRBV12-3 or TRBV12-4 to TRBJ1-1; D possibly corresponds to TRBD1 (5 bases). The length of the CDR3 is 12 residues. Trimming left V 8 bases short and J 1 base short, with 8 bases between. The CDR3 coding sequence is TGTGCCAGCGGGACCGAGAACACTGAAGCTTTCTTT. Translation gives CASGTENTEAFF.

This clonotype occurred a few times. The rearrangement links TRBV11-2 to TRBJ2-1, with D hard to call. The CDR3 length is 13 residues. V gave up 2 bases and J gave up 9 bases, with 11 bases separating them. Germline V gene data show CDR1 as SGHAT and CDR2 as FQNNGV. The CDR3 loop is CASSLQTNTEQFF. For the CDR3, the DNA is TGTGCCAGCAGCTTACAAACCAACACTGAGCAGTTCTTC.

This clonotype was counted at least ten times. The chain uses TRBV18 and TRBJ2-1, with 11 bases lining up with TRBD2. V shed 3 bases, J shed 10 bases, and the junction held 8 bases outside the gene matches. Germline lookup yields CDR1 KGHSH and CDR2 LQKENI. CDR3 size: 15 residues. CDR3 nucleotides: TGTGCCAGCTCACCCGTAGCGGGAGGGGTCGTCGAGCAGTTCTTC. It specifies CASSPVAGGVVEQFF. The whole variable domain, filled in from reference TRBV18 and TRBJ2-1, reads NAGVMQNPRHLVRRRGQEARLRCSPMKGHSHVYWYRQLPEEGLKFMVYLQKENIIDESGMPKERFSAEFPKEGPSILRIQQVVRGDSAAYFCASSPVAGGVVEQFFGPGTRLTVL.

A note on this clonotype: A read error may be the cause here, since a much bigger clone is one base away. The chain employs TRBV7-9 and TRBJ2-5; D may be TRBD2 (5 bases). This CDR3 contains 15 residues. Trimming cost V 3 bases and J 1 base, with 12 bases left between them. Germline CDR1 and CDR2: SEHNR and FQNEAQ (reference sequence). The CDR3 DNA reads TGTGCCAGCAGCTTGGGATCTGGGAGCCAAGAGACCCAGTACTTC. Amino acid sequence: CASSLGSGSQETQYF.

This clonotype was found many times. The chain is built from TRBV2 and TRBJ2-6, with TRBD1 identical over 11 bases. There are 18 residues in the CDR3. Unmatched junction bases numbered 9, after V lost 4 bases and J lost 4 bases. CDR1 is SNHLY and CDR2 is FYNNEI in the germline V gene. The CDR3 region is CASSGFRTGGSGANVLTF. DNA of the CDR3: TGTGCCAGCAGTGGATTTAGGACAGGGGGCTCGGGGGCCAACGTCCTGACTTTC. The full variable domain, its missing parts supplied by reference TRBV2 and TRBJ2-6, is EPEVTQTPSHQVTQMGQEVILRCVPISNHLYFYWYRQILGQKVEFLVSFYNNEISEKSEIFDDQFSVERPDGSNFTLKIRSTKLEDSAMYFCASSGFRTGGSGANVLTFGAGSRLTVL.

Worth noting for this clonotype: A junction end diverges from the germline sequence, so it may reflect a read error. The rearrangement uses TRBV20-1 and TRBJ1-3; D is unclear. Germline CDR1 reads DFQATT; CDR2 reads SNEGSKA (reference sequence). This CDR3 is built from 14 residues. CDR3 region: CSGRVVRPGNTLYF. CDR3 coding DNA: TGCAGTGGAAGGGTCGTCCGCCCTGGAAACACCCTATATTTT.

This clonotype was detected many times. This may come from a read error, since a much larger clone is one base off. In nucleotides, the CDR3 is TGTGCCAGCAGCCTGGGACGGGCCTATGGCTACACCTTC. Protein product: CASSLGRAYGYTF. The rearrangement uses TRBV5-6 and TRBJ1-2; D is possibly TRBD1 (5 bases). CDR3 length equals 13 residues. With 4 bases removed from V and 4 bases from J, the gap between germline ends came to 11 bases. The germline gives CDR1 SGHDT, CDR2 YYEEEE. Full variable domain (outside the CDR3, taken from reference TRBV5-6 and TRBJ1-2): DAGVTQSPTHLIKTRGQQVTLRCSPKSGHDTVSWYQQALGQGPQFIFQYYEEEERQRGNFPDRFSGHQFPNYSSELNVNALLLGDSALYLCASSLGRAYGYTFGSGTRLTVV.

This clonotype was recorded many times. This chain's CDR3 is CATSNGLAASWGNEQFF. The CDR3 DNA reads TGTGCCACCAGCAATGGGCTCGCGGCAAGCTGGGGCAATGAGCAGTTCTTC. V gene TRBV15 combines with J gene TRBJ2-1; no clear D gene. The germline V gene encodes CDR1 LNHNV and CDR2 YYDKDF (reference sequence). The CDR3 is made up of 17 amino acids. Deletions cut 4 bases from V and 6 bases from J, with 22 bases between. The whole variable domain, remainder taken from reference TRBV15 and TRBJ2-1, is DAMVIQNPRYQVTQFGKPVTLSCSQTLNHNVMYWYQQKSSQAPKLLFHYYDKDFNNEADTPDNFQSRRPNTSFCFLDIRSPGLGDTAMYLCATSNGLAASWGNEQFFGPGTRLTVL.

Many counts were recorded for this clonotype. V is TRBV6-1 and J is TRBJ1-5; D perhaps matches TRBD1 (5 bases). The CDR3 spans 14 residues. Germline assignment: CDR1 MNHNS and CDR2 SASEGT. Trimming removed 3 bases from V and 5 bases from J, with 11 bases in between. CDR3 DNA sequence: TGTGCCAGCAGTGACAGGGTTTGGGATCAGCCCCAGCATTTT. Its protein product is CASSDRVWDQPQHF.

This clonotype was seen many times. For the CDR3, the DNA is TGTGCCAGCAGCGTAGACGACTTTACACTGCAGTACTTC. Translation: CASSVDDFTLQYF. The gene calls are TRBV9 and TRBJ2-7; no clear D. V lost 0 bases and J lost 9, with 13 bases in between. CDR1 and CDR2 from the germline V gene are SGDLS and YYNGEE. This CDR3 is 13 amino acids long.

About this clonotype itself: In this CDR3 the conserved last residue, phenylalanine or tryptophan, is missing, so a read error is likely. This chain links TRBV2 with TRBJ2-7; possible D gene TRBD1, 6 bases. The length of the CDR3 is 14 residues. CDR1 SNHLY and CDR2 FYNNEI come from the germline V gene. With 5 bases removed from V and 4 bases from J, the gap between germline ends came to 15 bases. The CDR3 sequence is CASSRRQGKYEQYS. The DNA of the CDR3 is TGTGCCAGCAGTAGAAGGCAGGGGAAGTACGAGCAGTACTCC.

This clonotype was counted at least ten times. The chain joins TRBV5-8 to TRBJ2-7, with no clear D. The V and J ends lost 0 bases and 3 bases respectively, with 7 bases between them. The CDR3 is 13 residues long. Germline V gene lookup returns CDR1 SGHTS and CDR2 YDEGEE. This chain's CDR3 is CASSLVGFYEQYF. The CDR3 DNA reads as TGTGCCAGCAGCTTGGTGGGATTCTACGAGCAGTACTTC.

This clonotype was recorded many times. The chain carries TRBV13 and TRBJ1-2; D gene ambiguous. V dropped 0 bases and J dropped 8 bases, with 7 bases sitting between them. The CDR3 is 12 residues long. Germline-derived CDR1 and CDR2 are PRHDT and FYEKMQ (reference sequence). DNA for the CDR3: TGTGCCAGCAGCTTAGGGGGTACCGGCTACACCTTC. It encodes CASSLGGTGYTF.

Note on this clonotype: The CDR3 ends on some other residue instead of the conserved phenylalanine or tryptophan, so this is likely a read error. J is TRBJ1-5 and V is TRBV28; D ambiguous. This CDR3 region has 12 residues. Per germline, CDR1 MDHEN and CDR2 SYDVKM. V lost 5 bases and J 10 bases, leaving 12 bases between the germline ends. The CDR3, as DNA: TGTGCCAGCAGTACTGTCGGTAATCCCCAGCATTAT. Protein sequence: CASSTVGNPQHY.

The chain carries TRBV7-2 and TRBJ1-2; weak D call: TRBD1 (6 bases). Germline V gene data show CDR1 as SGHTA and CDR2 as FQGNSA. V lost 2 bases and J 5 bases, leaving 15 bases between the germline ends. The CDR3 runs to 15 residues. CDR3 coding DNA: TGTGCCAGCAGCTTATACAGGGTTGAAGTATATGGCTACACCTTC. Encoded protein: CASSLYRVEVYGYTF.

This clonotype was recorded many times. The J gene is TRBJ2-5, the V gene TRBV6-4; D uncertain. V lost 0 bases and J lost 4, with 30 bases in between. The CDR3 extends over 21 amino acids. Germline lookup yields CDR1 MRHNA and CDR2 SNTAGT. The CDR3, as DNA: TGTGCCAGCAGTGACTCGGGTACAGCCTTTCGCCTGACCTACCTCCCAGAGACCCAGTACTTC. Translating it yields CASSDSGTAFRLTYLPETQYF.